These 26 T cell receptor beta chains originate from one sample sequenced in a study of blood T cell repertoires in COVID-19. Assay used: immunoSEQ multiplex PCR; TCRdb lists only in-frame clones, some missing. The sample has roughly 250,000 clones, approximately 83% seen once. The specimen was PBMCs or T cells enriched from blood (not recorded which). The receptors originated from a woman aged 25 to 45 who had recovered from COVID-19.

The CDR3 DNA is TGTGCCAGCAGCCCAACTCGAGACAATGAGCAGTTCTTC. It specifies CASSPTRDNEQFF. The chain couples TRBV4-2 to TRBJ2-1; D remains ambiguous. The CDR3 consists of 13 residues. Trimming took off 4 bases at V and 5 bases at J, with 9 bases between the two ends. Germline CDR1 is LGHNA and CDR2 is YNFKEQ.

V usage is TRBV29-1 and J usage is TRBJ2-3, with a possible D match to TRBD1 (7 bases). This CDR3 contains 14 residues. The ends were cut back, 4 bases at V and 3 bases at J, with 14 bases in the middle. Per the germline V gene, CDR1 is SQVTM and CDR2 is ANQGSEA. The CDR3 bases are TGCAGCGTTGGCGGCAGGGGGGTGACAGATACGCAGTATTTT. This gives the protein CSVGGRGVTDTQYF.

This clone appeared a single time. This chain connects TRBV3-1 (or the pseudogene TRBV3-2) to TRBJ1-2, with D possibly matching TRBD1 (6 bases). The CDR3 is made up of 14 amino acids. Trimming took 6 bases from V and 4 from J, leaving 15 bases between them. Per germline, CDR1 LGHDT and CDR2 YNNKEL (reference sequence). The CDR3 bases are TGTGCCAGCAGACAGAGCGGGGGCCTCTATGGCTACACCTTC. It yields the protein CASRQSGGLYGYTF.

The chain carries TRBV7-9 and TRBJ2-7, with D perhaps TRBD2 (5 bases). Looked up from germline, CDR1 is SEHNR and CDR2 is FQNEAQ (reference sequence). The germline V and J ends were trimmed by 1 base and 5 bases, with 15 bases remaining between them. CDR3 length equals 15 residues. The CDR3 nucleotides are TGTGCCAGCAGCTTAGGAACGAGAGGGTTGGACGAGCAGTACTTC. Translating gives CASSLGTRGLDEQYF. Supplemented by reference TRBV7-9 and TRBJ2-7, the full variable domain reads DTGVSQNPRHKITKRGQNVTFRCDPISEHNRLYWYRQTLGQGPEFLTYFQNEAQLEKSRLLSDRFSAERPKGSFSTLEIQRTEQGDSAMYLCASSLGTRGLDEQYFGPGTRLTVT.

The chain has TRBV3-1 (or the pseudogene TRBV3-2) and TRBJ2-7; D is undetermined. The V gene's germline CDR1 is LGHDT and CDR2 YNNKEL (reference sequence). The V end was cut by 2 bases, the J end by 3 bases, with 5 bases between. This CDR3 spans 12 amino acids. The CDR3 region is CASSQRLYEQYF. The CDR3 nucleotides read TGTGCCAGCAGCCAAAGACTCTACGAGCAGTACTTC.

The chain uses TRBV7-2 and TRBJ1-1, with D possibly matching TRBD1 (5 bases). From germline, CDR1 is SGHTA and CDR2 FQGNSA. This CDR3 region has 13 residues. V gave up 4 bases and J gave up 10 bases, with 16 bases separating them. The CDR3 DNA sequence: TGTGCCAGCAGCTCCCTTGCGGGGACGTCAGCTTTCTTT. Its translation is CASSSLAGTSAFF.

This clone came up once. The chain combines TRBV6-5 with TRBJ2-7, with TRBD2 as a possible D gene (6 bases). The CDR3 consists of 13 residues. V was pared by 6 bases and J by 6 bases, with 15 bases between. CDR1 and CDR2 (germline): MNHEY, SVGAGI. CDR3 sequence (DNA): TGTGCCAGCAGCGGGAGAATGGCCAGCGAGCAGTACTTC. It is translated as CASSGRMASEQYF.

The V gene is TRBV6-1, the J gene TRBJ1-4; possible D gene TRBD1, 6 bases. V was clipped by 2 bases and J by 0 bases, with 16 bases between them. This CDR3 is 18 amino acids long. Germline CDR1 MNHNS, CDR2 SASEGT. The CDR3: CASSEIGGGGATNEKLFF. The DNA of the CDR3 is TGTGCCAGCAGTGAAATTGGGGGAGGGGGTGCAACTAATGAAAAACTGTTTTTT.

V and J are TRBV29-1 and TRBJ2-2; D gene ambiguous. Germline CDR1 reads SQVTM; CDR2 reads ANQGSEA. Trimming cost V 4 bases and J 1 base, with 4 bases left between them. The CDR3 spans 12 residues. The CDR3 loop reads CSVARNTGELFF. CDR3 nucleotide sequence: TGCAGCGTTGCTAGGAACACCGGGGAGCTGTTTTTT.

The gene calls are TRBV10-3 and TRBJ2-2; 8 bases are shared with TRBD2. The germline V gene encodes CDR1 ENHRY and CDR2 SYGVKD. The CDR3 has 13 residues. V was clipped by 6 bases and J by 6 bases; unmatched bases: 3. The CDR3 DNA reads as TGTGCCATCAGCTTAGCGGGACCCGGGGAGCTGTTTTTT. Its protein product is CAISLAGPGELFF.

The chain links TRBV5-1 to TRBJ2-3; D perhaps matches TRBD1 (6 bases). V dropped 0 bases and J dropped 6 bases, with 23 bases sitting between them. Germline CDR1 SGHRS, CDR2 YFSETQ. The CDR3 extends over 18 amino acids. The CDR3 region has the DNA TGCGCCAGCAGCTTGGATGCCGGGACACAATTTACCCCCGATACGCAGTATTTT. Translation: CASSLDAGTQFTPDTQYF.

This chain connects TRBV5-1 to TRBJ2-7, with a weak D call TRBD2 (6 bases). Between the trimmed V and J ends, which lost 0 bases and 1 base, there was a span of 11 bases. The CDR3 length is 15 residues. Germline V gives CDR1 SGHRS, CDR2 YFSETQ. CDR3 DNA sequence: TGCGCCAGCAGCTTGGCCGGGGGTGGGTCCTACGAGCAGTACTTC. Translation: CASSLAGGGSYEQYF.

The table lists this clone with a few counts. The chain recombines TRBV5-1 with TRBJ2-5; D gene ambiguous. V was trimmed by 2 bases and J by 1 base, leaving 12 bases between them. Germline V CDR1 and CDR2: SGHRS, YFSETQ. This CDR3 has 15 residues. For the CDR3, the DNA is TGCGCCAGCAGCTTCTGGTCAGGCCTCCAAGAGACCCAGTACTTC. This codes for CASSFWSGLQETQYF.

V usage is TRBV6-4 and J usage is TRBJ1-1, with D unresolved. V was shortened by 4 bases and J by 0 bases, with 18 bases between the two germline ends. The germline V gene has CDR1 MRHNA and CDR2 SNTAGT. The CDR3 runs 17 residues. The CDR3 DNA sequence: TGTGCCAGCAGTGGCCAGGTTGTGAGTTTGGTGAACACTGAAGCTTTCTTT. Translated: CASSGQVVSLVNTEAFF.

The chain is built from TRBV7-2 and TRBJ2-3, with D unclear. The CDR3 runs to 15 residues. The germline gives CDR1 SGHTA, CDR2 FQGNSA. Trimming left V 1 base short and J 0 bases short, with 8 bases between. This CDR3 reads CASSLDSFSTDTQYF. The CDR3, as DNA: TGTGCCAGCAGCTTAGACTCTTTTAGCACAGATACGCAGTATTTT.

The chain has TRBV5-4 and TRBJ1-2; D is undetermined. Germline-derived CDR1 and CDR2 are SGHNT and YYREEE (reference sequence). This CDR3 is built from 14 residues. V lost 6 bases and J 3 bases, leaving 15 bases between the germline ends. This chain's CDR3 is CASKSGEEDYGYTF. Written as DNA, the CDR3 is TGTGCCAGCAAAAGCGGGGAGGAAGACTATGGCTACACCTTC.

J is TRBJ2-7 and V is TRBV9; 9 nucleotides align to TRBD2. Germline-derived CDR1 and CDR2 are SGDLS and YYNGEE. This CDR3 contains 15 residues. Trimming at V came to 0 bases and at J to 1 base, leaving 2 bases not matched to a gene. The CDR3 DNA reads as TGTGCCAGCAGCGTAGGCAGCGGGAGGTCCTACGAGCAGTACTTC. Protein: CASSVGSGRSYEQYF.

The chain couples TRBV27 to TRBJ2-2, with 8 nucleotides matching TRBD2. This CDR3 comprises 16 residues. Unmatched junction bases numbered 13, after V lost 5 bases and J lost 8 bases. From germline, CDR1 is MNHEY and CDR2 SMNVEV (reference sequence). The CDR3, as DNA: TGTGCCAGCAGTCCAGTAGCGGGGTGGAGTCTTGGGGAGCTGTTTTTT. Residues: CASSPVAGWSLGELFF.

This chain links TRBV27 with TRBJ1-1; D is possibly TRBD1 (6 bases). The V and J ends lost 0 bases and 4 bases respectively, with 12 bases between them. The germline V gene encodes CDR1 MNHEY and CDR2 SMNVEV (reference sequence). The CDR3 is 15 amino acids. The CDR3 coding sequence is TGTGCCAGCAGTTTATCCGGGGGGCTGGGCACTGAAGCTTTCTTT. Its protein is CASSLSGGLGTEAFF.

The V and J genes are TRBV7-9 and TRBJ2-1, with 7 bases fitting TRBD2. The V gene's germline CDR1 is SEHNR and CDR2 FQNEAQ (reference sequence). J lost 6 bases, V lost 2 bases, and 7 bases had no gene match. CDR3 length equals 15 residues. The CDR3 region is CASSLSFGRINEQFF. The CDR3 coding sequence is TGTGCCAGCAGCTTATCTTTCGGGAGGATCAATGAGCAGTTCTTC. Variable domain in full (rest from reference TRBV7-9 and TRBJ2-1): DTGVSQNPRHKITKRGQNVTFRCDPISEHNRLYWYRQTLGQGPEFLTYFQNEAQLEKSRLLSDRFSAERPKGSFSTLEIQRTEQGDSAMYLCASSLSFGRINEQFFGPGTRLTVL.

V and J are TRBV7-2 and TRBJ2-7, with unresolved D. The CDR3 runs to 13 residues. The V end lost 1 base, the J end lost 4 bases, and 8 bases lay between the germline ends. Germline-derived CDR1 and CDR2 are SGHTA and FQGNSA. DNA of the CDR3: TGTGCCAGCAGCTTAGGACTTTGGTACGAGCAGTACTTC. It is translated as CASSLGLWYEQYF.

The sample holds a few counts of this clone. The gene calls are TRBV10-1 and TRBJ2-7; maybe TRBD2 (5 bases). CDR3 length: 13 residues. V was clipped by 4 bases and J by 3 bases, with 10 bases between them. Germline CDR1 WNHNN, CDR2 SYGVQD (reference sequence). In DNA, the CDR3 is TGCGCCAGCAGTGCCGGGATTTACTACGAGCAGTACTTC. Translating gives CASSAGIYYEQYF.

In its sample, this clone was seen once. The gene calls are TRBV7-9 and TRBJ1-2; D is perhaps TRBD1 (6 bases). This CDR3 has 17 amino acids. CDR1 is SEHNR and CDR2 is FQNEAQ in the germline V gene (reference sequence). Trimming took 0 bases from V and 0 from J, leaving 14 bases between them. CDR3 sequence reads: CASSLAARQATNYGYTF. The CDR3 DNA is TGTGCCAGCAGCTTAGCTGCGCGACAGGCGACTAACTATGGCTACACCTTC.

J is TRBJ2-5 and V is TRBV6-5; 10 nucleotides agree with TRBD1. Germline CDR1 reads MNHEY; CDR2 reads SVGAGI. V was clipped by 2 bases and J by 3 bases; unmatched bases: 6. The CDR3 covers 16 residues. The CDR3 bases are TGTGCCAGCAGTTACGGCTCCGGGACAGGGGAAGAGACCCAGTACTTC. Protein product: CASSYGSGTGEETQYF.

V and J are TRBV10-1 and TRBJ2-3; 7 positions agree with TRBD2. After removal of 8 bases from V and 2 bases from J, the junction contained 4 bases not matched to a gene. CDR1 is WNHNN and CDR2 is SYGVQD in the germline V gene (reference sequence). This CDR3 has 13 amino acids. The CDR3 nucleotides are TGCGCCAGCGGGGGGACTAACACAGATACGCAGTATTTT. Its translation: CASGGTNTDTQYF.

The chain links TRBV5-1 to TRBJ2-1; tentative D call: TRBD1 (5 bases). V was trimmed by 2 bases and J by 2 bases, leaving 14 bases between them. CDR3 length equals 16 residues. CDR1 and CDR2 from the germline V gene are SGHRS and YFSETQ. The CDR3 region is CASSLGQPLAYNEQFF. The CDR3, as DNA: TGCGCCAGCAGCTTAGGACAACCCTTAGCCTACAATGAGCAGTTCTTC.